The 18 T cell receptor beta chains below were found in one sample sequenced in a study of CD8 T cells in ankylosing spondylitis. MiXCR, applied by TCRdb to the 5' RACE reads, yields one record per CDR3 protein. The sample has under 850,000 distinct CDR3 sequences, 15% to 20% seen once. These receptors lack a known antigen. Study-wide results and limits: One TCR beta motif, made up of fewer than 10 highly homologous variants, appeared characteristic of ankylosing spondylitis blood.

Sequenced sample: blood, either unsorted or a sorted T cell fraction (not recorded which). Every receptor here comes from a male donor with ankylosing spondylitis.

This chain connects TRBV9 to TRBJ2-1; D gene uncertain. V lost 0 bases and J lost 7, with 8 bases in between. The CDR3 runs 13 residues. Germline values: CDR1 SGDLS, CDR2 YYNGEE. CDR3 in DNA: TGTGCCAGCAGCGTAGGTCCTGCTAATGAGCAGTTCTTC. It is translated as CASSVGPANEQFF.

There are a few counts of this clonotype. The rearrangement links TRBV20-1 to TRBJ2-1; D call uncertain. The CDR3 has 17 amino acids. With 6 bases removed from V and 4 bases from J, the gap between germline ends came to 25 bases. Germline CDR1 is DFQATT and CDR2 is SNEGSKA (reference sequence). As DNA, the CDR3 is TGCAGTGCCGCCCCCGGGTTCCCAATAATCGGATACAATGAGCAGTTCTTC. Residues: CSAAPGFPIIGYNEQFF.

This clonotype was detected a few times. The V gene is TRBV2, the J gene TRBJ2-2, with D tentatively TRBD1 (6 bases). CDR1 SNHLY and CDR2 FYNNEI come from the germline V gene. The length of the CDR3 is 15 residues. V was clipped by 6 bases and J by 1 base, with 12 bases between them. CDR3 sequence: CASRGAGRNTGELFF. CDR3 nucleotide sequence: TGTGCCAGCAGGGGGGCAGGCCGGAACACCGGGGAGCTGTTTTTT.

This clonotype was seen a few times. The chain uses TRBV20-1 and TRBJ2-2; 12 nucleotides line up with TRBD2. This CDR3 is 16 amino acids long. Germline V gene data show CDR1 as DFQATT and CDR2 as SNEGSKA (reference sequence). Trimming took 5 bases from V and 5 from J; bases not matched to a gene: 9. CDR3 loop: CSAPLAGGPRTGELFF. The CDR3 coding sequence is TGCAGTGCTCCACTAGCGGGGGGCCCTCGTACCGGGGAGCTGTTTTTT.

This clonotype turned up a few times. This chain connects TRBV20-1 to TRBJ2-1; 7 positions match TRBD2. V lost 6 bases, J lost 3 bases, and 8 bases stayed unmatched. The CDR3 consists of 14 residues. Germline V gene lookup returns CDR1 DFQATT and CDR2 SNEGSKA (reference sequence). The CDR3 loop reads CSAPWGGYYNEQFF. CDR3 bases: TGCAGTGCCCCTTGGGGGGGTTACTACAATGAGCAGTTCTTC.

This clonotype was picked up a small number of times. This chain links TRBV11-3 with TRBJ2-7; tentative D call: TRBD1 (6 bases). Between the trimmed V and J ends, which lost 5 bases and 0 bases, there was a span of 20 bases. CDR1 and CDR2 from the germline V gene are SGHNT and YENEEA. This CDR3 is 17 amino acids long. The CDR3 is CASSQFIRGHRSYEQYF. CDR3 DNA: TGTGCCAGCAGCCAATTTATTAGGGGACATCGCTCCTACGAGCAGTACTTC.

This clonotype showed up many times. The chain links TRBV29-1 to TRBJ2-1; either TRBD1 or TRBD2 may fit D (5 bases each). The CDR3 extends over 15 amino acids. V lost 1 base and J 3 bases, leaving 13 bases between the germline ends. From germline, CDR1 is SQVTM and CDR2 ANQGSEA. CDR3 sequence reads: CSVEVWDGNYNEQFF. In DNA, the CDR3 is TGCAGCGTTGAAGTCTGGGACGGAAACTACAATGAGCAGTTCTTC.

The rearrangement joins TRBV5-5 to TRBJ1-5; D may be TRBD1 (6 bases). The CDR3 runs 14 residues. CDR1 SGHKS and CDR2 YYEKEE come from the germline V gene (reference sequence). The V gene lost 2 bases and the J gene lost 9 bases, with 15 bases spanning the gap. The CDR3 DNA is TGTGCCAGCAGCTTCTGGGGGGGCGAAGGGCCCCAGCATTTT. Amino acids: CASSFWGGEGPQHF. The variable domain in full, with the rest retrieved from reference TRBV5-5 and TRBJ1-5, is DAGVTQSPTHLIKTRGQQVTLRCSPISGHKSVSWYQQVLGQGPQFIFQYYEKEERGRGNFPDRFSARQFPNYSSELNVNALLLGDSALYLCASSFWGGEGPQHFGDGTRLSIL.

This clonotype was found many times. CDR3 in amino acids: CASSGPQGRVGYTF. CDR3 in DNA: TGTGCCAGCAGCGGACCCCAGGGCCGGGTTGGCTACACCTTC. This chain links TRBV9 with TRBJ1-2, with D possibly being TRBD1 (5 bases). Trimming cost V 3 bases and J 7 bases, with 16 bases left between them. Germline CDR1 and CDR2: SGDLS and YYNGEE. CDR3 length: 14 residues.

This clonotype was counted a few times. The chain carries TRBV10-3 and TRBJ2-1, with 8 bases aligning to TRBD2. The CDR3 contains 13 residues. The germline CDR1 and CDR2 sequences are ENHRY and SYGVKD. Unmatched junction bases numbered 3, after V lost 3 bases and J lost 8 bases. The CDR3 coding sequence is TGTGCCATCAGTGAACGGACTAGCCATGAGCAGTTCTTC. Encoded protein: CAISERTSHEQFF.

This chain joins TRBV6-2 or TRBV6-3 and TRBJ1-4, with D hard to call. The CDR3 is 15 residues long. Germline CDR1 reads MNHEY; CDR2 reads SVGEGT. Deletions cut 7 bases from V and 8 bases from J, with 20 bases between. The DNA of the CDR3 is TGTGCCAGCAAACCCCCCAAGGGAAACGAGGAAAAACTGTTTTTT. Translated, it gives CASKPPKGNEEKLFF.

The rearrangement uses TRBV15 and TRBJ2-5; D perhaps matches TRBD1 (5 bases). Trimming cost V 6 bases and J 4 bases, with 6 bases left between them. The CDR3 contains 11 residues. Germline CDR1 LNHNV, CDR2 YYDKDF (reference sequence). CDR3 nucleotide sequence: TGTGCCACCAGAGGGGCAGAGACCCAGTACTTC. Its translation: CATRGAETQYF. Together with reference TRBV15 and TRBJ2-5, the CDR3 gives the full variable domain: DAMVIQNPRYQVTQFGKPVTLSCSQTLNHNVMYWYQQKSSQAPKLLFHYYDKDFNNEADTPDNFQSRRPNTSFCFLDIRSPGLGDTAMYLCATRGAETQYFGPGTRLLVL.

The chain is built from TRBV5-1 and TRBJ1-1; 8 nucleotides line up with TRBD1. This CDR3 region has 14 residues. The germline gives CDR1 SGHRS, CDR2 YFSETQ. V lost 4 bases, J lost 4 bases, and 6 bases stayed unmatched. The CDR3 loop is CASSVGGTGTEAFF. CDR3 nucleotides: TGCGCCAGCAGCGTTGGGGGGACAGGCACTGAAGCTTTCTTT.

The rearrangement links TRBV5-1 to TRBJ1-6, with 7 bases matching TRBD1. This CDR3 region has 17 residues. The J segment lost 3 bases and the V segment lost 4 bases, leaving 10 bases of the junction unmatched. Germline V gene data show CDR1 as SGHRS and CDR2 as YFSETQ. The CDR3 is CASSPAVRTGYNSPLHF. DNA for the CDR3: TGCGCCAGCAGCCCGGCTGTGCGGACAGGCTATAATTCACCCCTCCACTTT.

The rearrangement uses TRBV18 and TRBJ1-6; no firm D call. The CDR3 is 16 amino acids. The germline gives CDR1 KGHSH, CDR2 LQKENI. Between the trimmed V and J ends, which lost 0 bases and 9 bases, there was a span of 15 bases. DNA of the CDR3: TGTGCCAGCTCACCACCGAGCAAGAGAGCGGGTTCACCCCTCCACTTT. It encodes CASSPPSKRAGSPLHF.

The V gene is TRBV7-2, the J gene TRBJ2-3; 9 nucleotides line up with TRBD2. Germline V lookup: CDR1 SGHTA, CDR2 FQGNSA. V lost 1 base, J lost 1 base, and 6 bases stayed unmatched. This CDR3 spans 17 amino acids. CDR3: CASSLGASGAGTDTQYF. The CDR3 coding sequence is TGTGCCAGCAGCTTAGGGGCTAGCGGGGCCGGCACAGATACGCAGTATTTT.

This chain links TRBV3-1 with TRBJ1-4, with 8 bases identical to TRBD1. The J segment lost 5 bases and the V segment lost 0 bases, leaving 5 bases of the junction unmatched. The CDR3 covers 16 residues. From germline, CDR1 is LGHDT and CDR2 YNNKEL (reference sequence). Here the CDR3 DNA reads TGTGCCAGCAGCCAAGAAGGGGACAGGCGGAATGAAAAACTGTTTTTT. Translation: CASSQEGDRRNEKLFF. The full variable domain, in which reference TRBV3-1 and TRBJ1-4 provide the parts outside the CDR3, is DTAVSQTPKYLVTQMGNDKSIKCEQNLGHDTMYWYKQDSKKFLKIMFSYNNKELIINETVPNRFSPKSPDKAHLNLHINSLELGDSAVYFCASSQEGDRRNEKLFFGSGTQLSVL.

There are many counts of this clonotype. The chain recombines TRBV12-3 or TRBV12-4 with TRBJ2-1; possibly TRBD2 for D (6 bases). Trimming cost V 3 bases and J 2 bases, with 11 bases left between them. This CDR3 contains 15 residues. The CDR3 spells CASSFTGLTYNEQFF. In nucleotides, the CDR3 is TGTGCCAGCAGTTTTACGGGACTTACCTACAATGAGCAGTTCTTC.